What follows is one T cell receptor (beta chain) and its context. Antigen: not known. At one boundary the junction diverges from the germline segment, which might be a read error. A constant-region primer served to make TCR beta cDNA from approximately 490 ng total RNA. Three rounds of nested multiplex PCR with slightly modified ARM-PCR produced TCR beta libraries. Running around 9 cycles apiece, the first two PCR rounds relied on TRBV1-TRBV30 forward primers together with a C-beta reverse primer. TCRdb re-called the multiplex PCR reads through MiXCR, storing one row per CDR3 protein. This sample yields some 30,000 distinct CDR3 sequences, of which over 65% are seen a single time; 35% to 40% belongs to the top ten. This specimen comes from a study of tumor-infiltrating lymphocytes in primary liver carcinoma. Study results and caveats: Presence in all five tumor regions was observed for only about 7-25% of top clones. The 250 largest clones made up significantly more of tumor than blood repertoires (p = 0.039).

Germline CDR1 and CDR2: MNHEY and SVGAGI. This CDR3 has 14 residues. Joint extraction of RNA and DNA used 20-30 mg of bulk tissue that was unsorted. The patients had histopathologically diagnosed primary liver carcinoma, and their disease was treated by surgical resection. The sequence was collected from a middle-aged man with primary liver carcinoma and hepatitis B virus infection. The material sequenced was liver tumor tissue from sampling region 5. The sample's subset: tumor region T5, tumor centre. The chain employs TRBV6-5 and TRBJ1-4, with D uncertain. Here the CDR3 DNA reads TGTGCTAGCAGCAAACACGGACCTAATGAAAACCTGTTTTTT. This gives the protein CASSKHGPNENLFF.